What follows are 9 T cell receptor beta chains derived from one specimen sequenced in a study of neurological immune-mediated disorders. MiXCR, run by TCRdb on the 5' RACE reads, gives a single entry per CDR3 protein. The sample yields 80,000 or so distinct CDR3 sequences, approximately 9.4% seen once. The sequencing input was PBMCs. Receptor source: a man between 45 and 60 years old in good health.

The rearrangement joins TRBV19 to TRBJ1-2, with D tentatively TRBD1 (6 bases). Trimming pared 2 bases from V and 4 bases from J, leaving 17 bases between. The CDR3 is made up of 16 amino acids. Germline-derived CDR1 and CDR2 are LNHDA and SQIVND (reference sequence). DNA for the CDR3: TGTGCCAGTAGTATATCGGAACAGGGTTTTACCTATGGCTACACCTTC. It encodes CASSISEQGFTYGYTF.

At least ten counts were recorded for this clonotype. The chain combines TRBV13 with TRBJ1-1; the D gene is possibly TRBD1 (6 bases). The CDR3 totals 15 residues. Trimming shortened V by 4 bases and J by 0 bases, and 12 bases separated the two germline ends. Per germline, CDR1 PRHDT and CDR2 FYEKMQ (reference sequence). CDR3 region: CASSSRTVMNTEAFF. Written as DNA, the CDR3 is TGTGCCAGCAGCTCCCGGACAGTTATGAACACTGAAGCTTTCTTT.

This clonotype was counted at least ten times. CDR3 in amino acids: CASSSNTGQAYEQYF. In DNA, the CDR3 is TGCGCCAGCAGCTCCAACACAGGACAGGCCTACGAGCAGTACTTC. This chain uses TRBV5-1 with TRBJ2-7; 7 bases are shared with TRBD1. CDR1 is SGHRS and CDR2 is YFSETQ in the germline V gene. The CDR3 has 15 residues. The V gene end was trimmed by 3 bases and the J gene end by 2 bases; junction bases not matched to a gene: 8.

This clonotype was picked up many times. The chain joins TRBV6-2 or TRBV6-3 to TRBJ2-7; 10 nucleotides match TRBD2. J lost 5 bases, V lost 5 bases, and 9 bases had no gene match. Per germline, CDR1 MNHEY and CDR2 SVGEGT. CDR3 length: 15 residues. The CDR3 sequence: CASSPPGLAKDEQYF. The CDR3 DNA reads TGTGCCAGCAGTCCACCGGGACTAGCGAAGGACGAGCAGTACTTC.

This clonotype was observed a single time. V and J are TRBV7-2 and TRBJ2-2; TRBD2 might be the D (5 bases). V gave up 3 bases and J gave up 6 bases, with 11 bases separating them. The CDR3 is 14 residues long. Germline CDR1 is SGHTA and CDR2 is FQGNSA. Here the CDR3 reads CASSFGEWAGELFF. The CDR3 nucleotides are TGTGCCAGCAGCTTTGGGGAGTGGGCCGGGGAGCTGTTTTTT.

This clonotype was detected a few times. The chain has TRBV19 and TRBJ1-6; 7 bases fit TRBD1. Germline CDR1 reads LNHDA; CDR2 reads SQIVND (reference sequence). The CDR3 totals 17 residues. V gave up 5 bases and J gave up 0 bases; unmatched junction bases: 7. This CDR3 reads CASSAIQGSSYNSPLHF. CDR3 sequence (DNA): TGTGCCAGTAGTGCCATACAGGGGAGCTCCTATAATTCACCCCTCCACTTT.

This clonotype was detected ten times or more. This chain joins TRBV7-9 and TRBJ2-5, with a tentative D call TRBD2 (5 bases). V was trimmed by 5 bases and J by 1 base, leaving 8 bases between them. The germline V gene encodes CDR1 SEHNR and CDR2 FQNEAQ (reference sequence). The CDR3 totals 13 residues. The CDR3, as DNA: TGTGCCAGCAGCCCCGAGGGCCAAGAGACCCAGTACTTC. This codes for CASSPEGQETQYF. Full variable domain (missing parts from reference TRBV7-9 and TRBJ2-5): DTGVSQNPRHKITKRGQNVTFRCDPISEHNRLYWYRQTLGQGPEFLTYFQNEAQLEKSRLLSDRFSAERPKGSFSTLEIQRTEQGDSAMYLCASSPEGQETQYFGPGTRLLVL.

V and J are TRBV11-2 and TRBJ2-1; D is unresolved. CDR1 SGHAT and CDR2 FQNNGV come from the germline V gene. Trimming cost V 3 bases and J 9 bases, with 9 bases left between them. This CDR3 is built from 12 residues. The CDR3 is CASSFYDGEQFF. DNA of the CDR3: TGTGCCAGCAGCTTCTATGACGGTGAGCAGTTCTTC. The full variable domain, completed using reference TRBV11-2 and TRBJ2-1, is EAGVAQSPRYKIIEKRQSVAFWCNPISGHATLYWYQQILGQGPKLLIQFQNNGVVDDSQLPKDRFSAERLKGVDSTLKIQPAKLEDSAVYLCASSFYDGEQFFGPGTRLTVL.

This clonotype was counted at least ten times. This chain connects TRBV4-1 to TRBJ2-6; the D is unclear. The CDR3 totals 17 residues. V was shortened by 4 bases and J by 0 bases, with 13 bases between the two germline ends. Germline V gene data show CDR1 as MGHRA and CDR2 as YSYEKL. As DNA, the CDR3 is TGCGCCAGCAGCCCCCCGGAGCTTATCTCTGGGGCCAACGTCCTGACTTTC. This encodes CASSPPELISGANVLTF.